The sequence of this TCR beta chain was determined in a study of CD8+ T cells in alopecia areata. RNA was isolated and reverse transcribed to cDNA, the sequencing template. Clones were sequenced by immunoSEQ multiplex PCR, and TCRdb holds only the in-frame ones, with some missing. This sample has 200,000 or so clones, with 30% to 40% found just once. Treatment here: oral pan-JAK inhibitor, 5-10 mg twice daily. CDR3 length equals 13 residues. Germline CDR1 SGHTA, CDR2 FQGTGA. J gave up 7 bases and V 3 bases, and 3 bases lay outside the gene matches. This clone was counted only a few times. Its specificity is not known. Study-level points and caveats: Clonality exceeded that of normal scalp in lesional scalp, most notably in alopecia totalis/universalis. Scalp clonality and expanded CD8+ clones among the top 100 showed significant decreases with tofacitinib. Many expanded lesional clones persisted in scalp and blood during tofacitinib treatment.

The receptor comes from a human donor with alopecia areata. The specimen comprised CD4+ T cells sorted from blood, sampled at approximately week 31, from a patient treated with tofacitinib. This chain links TRBV7-3 with TRBJ2-5; 9 bases map to TRBD2. The CDR3 DNA sequence: TGTGCCAGCAGCTTCGGGCGGGAGGGGACCCAGTACTTC. Translating it yields CASSFGREGTQYF. The full variable domain, completed using reference TRBV7-3 and TRBJ2-5, is GAGVSQTPSNKVTEKGKYVELRCDPISGHTALYWYRQSLGQGPEFLIYFQGTGAADDSGLPNDRFFAVRPEGSVSTLKIQRTERGDSAVYLCASSFGREGTQYFGPGTRLLVL.